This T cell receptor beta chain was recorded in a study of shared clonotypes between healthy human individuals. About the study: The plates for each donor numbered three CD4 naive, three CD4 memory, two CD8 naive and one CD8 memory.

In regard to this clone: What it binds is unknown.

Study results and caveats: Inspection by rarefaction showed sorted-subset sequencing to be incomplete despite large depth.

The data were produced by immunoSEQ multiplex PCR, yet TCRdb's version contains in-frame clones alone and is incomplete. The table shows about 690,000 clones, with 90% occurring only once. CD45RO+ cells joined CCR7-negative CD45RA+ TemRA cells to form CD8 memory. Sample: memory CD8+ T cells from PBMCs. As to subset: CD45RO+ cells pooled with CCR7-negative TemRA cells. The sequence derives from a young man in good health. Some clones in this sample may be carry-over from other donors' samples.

The CDR3 protein is CASSLLQGWGETQYF. CDR3 in DNA: TGTGCCAGCAGTTTGCTTCAGGGGTGGGGCGAGACCCAGTACTTC. The chain is built from TRBV28 and TRBJ2-5, with TRBD1 as a possible D gene (6 bases). Germline V CDR1 and CDR2: MDHEN, SYDVKM. This CDR3 has 15 residues. Trimming shortened V by 3 bases and J by 5 bases, and 16 bases separated the two germline ends.